The source of this TCR beta chain is a study of tumor-infiltrating lymphocytes in primary liver carcinoma. CDR3 length equals 15 residues. Germline lookup yields CDR1 SGHAT and CDR2 FQNNGV. Taking about 20-31 mg of unsorted bulk tissue, the authors co-extracted RNA and DNA. Collection of samples drew on five separate regions of each tumor. Over 75% of the cells in every tumor sample were viable tumor cells. Study-wide points: Top-250-clone fractions were significantly higher in tumors than in blood (p = 0.039). All five tumor regions shared only about 7-25% of top clones.

Using a constant-region primer together with ProtoScript II reverse transcriptase, TCR beta cDNA was made from 500 ng of total RNA. Each TCR beta library was derived from three nested multiplex PCR rounds that employed slightly modified ARM-PCR. Use of TRBV1-TRBV30 forward primers with a C-beta reverse primer characterized the first two PCR rounds, which lasted about 11 cycles each. TCRdb reprocessed the multiplex PCR reads with MiXCR, giving one entry per CDR3 protein. Found here are some 120,000 distinct CDR3 sequences, around 64% of them singletons; the top ten hold around 8.2%. Note on this clonotype: Its specificity is not known. One junction end does not reproduce the germline sequence, and a read error may be involved.

Sequencing used liver tumor tissue from sampling region 3. Indicated subset: tumor region T3, left-lateral pole. The receptor comes from a woman aged 55 to 70 with primary liver carcinoma and hepatitis B virus infection. V is TRBV11-2 and J is TRBJ1-6, with D maybe TRBD1 (5 bases). This chain's CDR3 is CVSSLAPGRNSPLHF. CDR3 coding DNA: TGTGTCAGCAGCTTAGCTCCAGGGAGGAACTCACCCCTCCACTTT. The variable domain in full, completed from reference TRBV11-2 and TRBJ1-6, reads EAGVAQSPRYKIIEKRQSVAFWCNPISGHATLYWYQQILGQGPKLLIQFQNNGVVDDSQLPKDRFSAERLKGVDSTLKIQPAKLEDSAVYLCVSSLAPGRNSPLHFGNGTRLTVT.